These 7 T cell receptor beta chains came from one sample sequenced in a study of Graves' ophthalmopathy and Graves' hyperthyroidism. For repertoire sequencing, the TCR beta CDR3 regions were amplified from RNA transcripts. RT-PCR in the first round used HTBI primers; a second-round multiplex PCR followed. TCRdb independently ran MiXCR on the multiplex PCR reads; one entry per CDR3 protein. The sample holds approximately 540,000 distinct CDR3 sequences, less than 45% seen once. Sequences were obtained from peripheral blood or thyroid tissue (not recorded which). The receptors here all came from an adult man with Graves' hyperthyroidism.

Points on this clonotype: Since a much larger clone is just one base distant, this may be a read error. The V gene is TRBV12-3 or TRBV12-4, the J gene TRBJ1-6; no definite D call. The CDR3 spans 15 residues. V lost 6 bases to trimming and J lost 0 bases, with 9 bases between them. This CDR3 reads CASSQESSYNSPLHF. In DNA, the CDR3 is TGTGCCAGCAGCCAGGAGAGCTCCTATAATTCACCCCTCCACTTT.

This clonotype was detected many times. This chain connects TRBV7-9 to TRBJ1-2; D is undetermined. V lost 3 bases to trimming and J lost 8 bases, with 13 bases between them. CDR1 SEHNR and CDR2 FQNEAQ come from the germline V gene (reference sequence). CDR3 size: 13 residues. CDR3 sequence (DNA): TGTGCCAGCAGCTTCGGGGATTTCGTGGGCTACACCTTC. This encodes CASSFGDFVGYTF.

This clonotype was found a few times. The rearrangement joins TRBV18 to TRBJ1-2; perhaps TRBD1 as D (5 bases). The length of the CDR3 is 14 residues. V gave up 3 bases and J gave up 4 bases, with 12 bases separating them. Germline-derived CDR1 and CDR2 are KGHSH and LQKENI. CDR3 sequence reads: CASSPGTARYGYTF. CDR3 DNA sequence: TGTGCCAGCTCACCCGGGACGGCTCGCTATGGCTACACCTTC.

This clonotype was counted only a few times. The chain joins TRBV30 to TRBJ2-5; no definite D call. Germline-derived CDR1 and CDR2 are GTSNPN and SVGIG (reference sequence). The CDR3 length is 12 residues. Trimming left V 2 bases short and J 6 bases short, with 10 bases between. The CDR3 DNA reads TGTGCCTGGAGTTTGAAGGGTCAGACCCAGTACTTC. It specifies CAWSLKGQTQYF.

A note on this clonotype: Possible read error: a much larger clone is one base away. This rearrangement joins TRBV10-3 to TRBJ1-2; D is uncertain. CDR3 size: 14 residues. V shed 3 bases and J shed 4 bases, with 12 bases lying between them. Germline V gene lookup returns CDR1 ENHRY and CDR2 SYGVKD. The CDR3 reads CAISEMEGPYGYTF. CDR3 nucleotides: TGTGCCATCAGTGAAATGGAGGGCCCCTATGGCTACACCTTC.

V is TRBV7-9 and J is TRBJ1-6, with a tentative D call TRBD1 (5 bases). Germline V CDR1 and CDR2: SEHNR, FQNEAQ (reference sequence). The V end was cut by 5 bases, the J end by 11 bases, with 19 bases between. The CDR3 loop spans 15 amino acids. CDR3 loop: CASSLRSGNGAPLHF. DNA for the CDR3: TGTGCCAGCAGCCTAAGATCAGGGAATGGTGCACCCCTCCACTTT.

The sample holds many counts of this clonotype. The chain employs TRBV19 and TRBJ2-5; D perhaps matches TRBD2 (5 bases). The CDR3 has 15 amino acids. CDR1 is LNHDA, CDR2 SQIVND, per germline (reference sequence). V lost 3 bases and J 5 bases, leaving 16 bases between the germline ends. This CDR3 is CASSMWLAAGETQYF. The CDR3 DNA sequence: TGTGCCAGTAGTATGTGGCTAGCTGCCGGTGAGACCCAGTACTTC.